The 25 T cell receptor beta chains listed next were all sequenced from one sample in a study of T cells in narcolepsy. Using immunoSEQ multiplex PCR, the repertoire was profiled, and TCRdb retains in-frame clones only, with some absent. The sample includes under 35,000 clones, 65% to 85% of them seen just once. Material for sequencing was memory (CD45RA-) CD4+ T cells from blood. The receptors stem from a human donor in good health.

The chain combines TRBV27 with TRBJ1-1; tentative D call: TRBD1 (5 bases). Germline V gene lookup returns CDR1 MNHEY and CDR2 SMNVEV (reference sequence). V dropped 4 bases and J dropped 0 bases, with 12 bases sitting between them. The CDR3 sequence is 15 residues long. Written as DNA, the CDR3 is TGTGCCAGCAGTTCATGGACACCCATGAACACTGAAGCTTTCTTT. Amino acid sequence: CASSSWTPMNTEAFF.

The rearrangement joins TRBV2 to TRBJ2-2, with 7 bases matching TRBD1. Germline trimming cut 6 bases from V and 5 bases from J; bases unmatched to any gene: 9. This CDR3 is built from 15 residues. The V gene's germline CDR1 is SNHLY and CDR2 FYNNEI. The CDR3 nucleotides read TGTGCCAGCAGCGCACAGGGGCTGGGGACCGGGGAGCTGTTTTTT. Translation gives CASSAQGLGTGELFF.

The V gene is TRBV10-3, the J gene TRBJ2-3, with 8 positions matching TRBD2. The germline V gene has CDR1 ENHRY and CDR2 SYGVKD. The CDR3 length is 14 residues. After removal of 6 bases from V and 2 bases from J, the junction contained 4 bases not matched to a gene. CDR3 region: CAISVAGPTDTQYF. The DNA of the CDR3 is TGTGCCATCAGCGTAGCGGGGCCCACAGATACGCAGTATTTT.

The J gene is TRBJ2-1, the V gene TRBV6-1, with D unclear. Trimming took off 7 bases at V and 0 bases at J, with 13 bases between the two ends. Looked up from germline, CDR1 is MNHNS and CDR2 is SASEGT. There are 15 residues in the CDR3. The CDR3 sequence: CASTLSYSSYNEQFF. CDR3 bases: TGTGCCAGCACTCTAAGTTATAGCTCCTACAATGAGCAGTTCTTC.

The table lists this clone with a few counts. This rearrangement joins TRBV18 to TRBJ2-2; TRBD1 matches 7 bases. V lost 2 bases to trimming and J lost 4 bases; unmatched junction nucleotides: 4. Per the germline V gene, CDR1 is KGHSH and CDR2 is LQKENI. The CDR3 loop spans 15 amino acids. The CDR3 loop reads CASSPRDRATGELFF. In DNA form, the CDR3 reads TGTGCCAGCTCACCAAGAGACAGGGCCACCGGGGAGCTGTTTTTT.

The CDR3: CASSQVPSYEQYF. The CDR3 nucleotides are TGCGCCAGCAGCCAAGTACCGTCCTACGAGCAGTACTTC. The chain combines TRBV4-3 with TRBJ2-5; no clear D gene. The J call is in doubt because the DNA end fits TRBJ2-7 better. CDR1 is LGHNA and CDR2 is YSLEER in the germline V gene. CDR3 length equals 13 residues.

The rearrangement joins TRBV6-1 to TRBJ2-7; no reliable D call. CDR1 MNHNS and CDR2 SASEGT come from the germline V gene. With 7 bases removed from V and 6 bases from J, the gap between germline ends came to 10 bases. The CDR3 is 11 residues long. CDR3: CASKAVSEQYF. The CDR3 DNA follows: TGTGCCAGCAAGGCAGTCAGCGAGCAGTACTTC.

The chain combines TRBV7-2 with TRBJ1-2; D gene unclear. The CDR3 sequence is 14 residues long. CDR1 SGHTA and CDR2 FQGNSA come from the germline V gene. The germline V and J ends were trimmed by 5 bases and 8 bases, with 18 bases remaining between them. CDR3 DNA sequence: TGTGCCAGCAGCCCAGGATTACGGGCGGAAGGCTACACCTTC. This sequence encodes CASSPGLRAEGYTF. Full variable domain (remainder filled in from reference TRBV7-2 and TRBJ1-2): GAGVSQSPSNKVTEKGKDVELRCDPISGHTALYWYRQSLGQGLEFLIYFQGNSAPDKSGLPSDRFSAERTGGSVSTLTIQRTQQEDSAVYLCASSPGLRAEGYTFGSGTRLTVV.

The CDR3 DNA is TGTGCCAGCAGTGAATATTGGGCAGGGGGAAGAAGCTCTGGAAACACCATATATTTT. It encodes CASSEYWAGGRSSGNTIYF. The chain combines TRBV2 with TRBJ1-3; TRBD1 agrees at 7 bases. This CDR3 comprises 19 residues. Trimming removed 2 bases from V and 0 bases from J; junction bases left unmatched: 13. The germline CDR1 and CDR2 sequences are SNHLY and FYNNEI.

This clone was recorded once. CDR3 coding DNA: TGTGCCAGCAGTTTAGTGTCAGGGGGACGGGAGACCCAGTACTTC. Translating gives CASSLVSGGRETQYF. The chain couples TRBV28 to TRBJ2-5, with TRBD1 matching over 7 bases. Germline CDR1 reads MDHEN; CDR2 reads SYDVKM. V lost 2 bases, J lost 5 bases, and 8 bases stayed unmatched. The CDR3 runs 15 residues. Variable domain in full (rest from reference TRBV28 and TRBJ2-5): DVKVTQSSRYLVKRTGEKVFLECVQDMDHENMFWYRQDPGLGLRLIYFSYDVKMKEKGDIPEGYSVSREKKERFSLILESASTNQTSMYLCASSLVSGGRETQYFGPGTRLLVL.

The chain combines TRBV7-2 with TRBJ2-1; no clear D. Germline values: CDR1 SGHTA, CDR2 FQGNSA. The CDR3 extends over 13 amino acids. V was shortened by 2 bases and J by 10 bases, with 12 bases between the two germline ends. CDR3 amino acids: CASSLFAALEQFF. The CDR3 coding sequence is TGTGCCAGCAGCTTATTCGCGGCGTTAGAGCAGTTCTTC.

This clone came up once. The chain joins TRBV6-5 to TRBJ2-1, with D tentatively TRBD2 (5 bases). CDR3 size: 10 residues. CDR1 is MNHEY, CDR2 SVGAGI, per germline. V was trimmed by 8 bases and J by 10 bases, leaving 9 bases between them. CDR3: CASGRREQFF. CDR3 coding DNA: TGTGCCAGCGGGAGACGGGAGCAGTTCTTC.

The chain links TRBV6-5 to TRBJ1-2, with 9 positions matching TRBD1. After removal of 6 bases from V and 5 bases from J, the junction contained 7 bases not matched to a gene. This CDR3 is built from 14 residues. Germline V lookup: CDR1 MNHEY, CDR2 SVGAGI. DNA for the CDR3: TGTGCCAGCAGGGGGACAGGGCAGGAGTATGGCTACACCTTC. Protein sequence: CASRGTGQEYGYTF.

The CDR3 loop is CASSTDRGRTGNTEAFF. Written as DNA, the CDR3 is TGTGCCAGCAGCACGGACAGGGGGCGAACGGGGAACACTGAAGCTTTCTTT. The chain recombines TRBV13 with TRBJ1-1, with TRBD1 matching over 11 bases. CDR1 is PRHDT and CDR2 is FYEKMQ in the germline V gene (reference sequence). The junction had 9 bases not matched to a gene; V was cut back by 5 bases and J by 1 base. There are 17 residues in the CDR3.

This chain's CDR3 is CASSVAAGINTGELFF. The DNA for the CDR3 is TGTGCCAGCAGCGTAGCGGCAGGTATCAACACCGGGGAGCTGTTTTTT. This chain links TRBV9 with TRBJ2-2; no clear D gene. V was pared by 0 bases and J by 2 bases, with 11 bases between. This CDR3 region has 16 residues. CDR1 and CDR2 (germline): SGDLS, YYNGEE.

This rearrangement joins TRBV7-3 to TRBJ2-1; D tentatively fits TRBD1 or TRBD2 (5 bases each). Trimming took 2 bases from V and 6 from J, leaving 11 bases between them. This CDR3 is built from 14 residues. Per the germline V gene, CDR1 is SGHTA and CDR2 is FQGTGA. The CDR3 DNA sequence: TGTGCCAGCAGCTTAGTGGCAGGGACCAATGAGCAGTTCTTC. Translation gives CASSLVAGTNEQFF.

The chain combines TRBV27 with TRBJ1-5; D remains ambiguous. CDR1 is MNHEY and CDR2 is SMNVEV in the germline V gene (reference sequence). This CDR3 comprises 18 residues. The ends were cut back, 2 bases at V and 2 bases at J, with 19 bases in the middle. The CDR3 loop is CASSLPPTGLRGNQPQHF. CDR3 bases: TGTGCCAGCAGTTTACCCCCGACGGGGTTAAGGGGCAATCAGCCCCAGCATTTT.

CDR3 DNA: TGTGCCAGCAGCGGCGGGTATAATTCACCCCTCCACTTT. Residues: CASSGGYNSPLHF. This sequence joins TRBV14 and TRBJ1-6, with D hard to call. Germline CDR1 is SGHDN and CDR2 is FVKESK. Trimming pared 5 bases from V and 4 bases from J, leaving 6 bases between. This CDR3 is built from 13 residues.

The chain employs TRBV25-1 and TRBJ2-7, with D possibly TRBD1 on 7 matching bases. The CDR3 runs 14 residues. V lost 7 bases, J lost 4 bases, and 17 bases lay in between. Germline-derived CDR1 and CDR2 are MGHDK and SYGVNS. CDR3 loop: CASTGTGAGYEQYF. In DNA form, the CDR3 reads TGTGCCAGCACTGGAACAGGGGCGGGGTACGAGCAGTACTTC.

The J gene is TRBJ2-1, the V gene TRBV11-2, with D maybe TRBD2 (6 bases). Germline V gene sequence: CDR1 SGHAT, CDR2 FQNNGV. V lost 5 bases and J lost 15, with 17 bases in between. The CDR3 spans 12 residues. CDR3 sequence reads: CASSNHLAPVFF. CDR3 nucleotides: TGTGCCAGCAGCAACCATCTAGCGCCAGTGTTCTTC. The complete variable domain, with remaining parts taken from reference TRBV11-2 and TRBJ2-1, reads EAGVAQSPRYKIIEKRQSVAFWCNPISGHATLYWYQQILGQGPKLLIQFQNNGVVDDSQLPKDRFSAERLKGVDSTLKIQPAKLEDSAVYLCASSNHLAPVFFGPGTRLTVL.

The chain has TRBV28 and TRBJ2-1; D uncertain. This CDR3 is 11 amino acids long. V lost 3 bases to trimming and J lost 9 bases, with 6 bases between them. Germline CDR1 is MDHEN and CDR2 is SYDVKM. CDR3 in amino acids: CASSLRSEQFF. In nucleotides, the CDR3 is TGTGCCAGCAGTTTGAGGAGTGAGCAGTTCTTC. Looking up the rest from reference TRBV28 and TRBJ2-1 gives the full variable domain: DVKVTQSSRYLVKRTGEKVFLECVQDMDHENMFWYRQDPGLGLRLIYFSYDVKMKEKGDIPEGYSVSREKKERFSLILESASTNQTSMYLCASSLRSEQFFGPGTRLTVL.

This CDR3 is CASSPPGAHNSPLHF. Here the CDR3 DNA reads TGCGCCAGCAGCCCCCCAGGGGCTCATAATTCACCCCTCCACTTT. The chain links TRBV23-1 to TRBJ1-6, with TRBD1 as a possible D gene (6 bases). TRBV23-1 is identified as an open reading frame with a role that is uncertain. The V gene lost 6 bases and the J gene lost 5 bases, with 14 bases spanning the gap. This CDR3 is built from 15 residues.

The V and J genes are TRBV7-2 and TRBJ1-1; D is uncertain. Between the trimmed V and J ends, which lost 1 base and 11 bases, there was a span of 8 bases. Germline V gene data show CDR1 as SGHTA and CDR2 as FQGNSA. The length of the CDR3 is 11 residues. The CDR3 nucleotides read TGTGCCAGCAGCTTAGTCGGTGAGGCTTTCTTT. Encoded protein: CASSLVGEAFF. Looking up the rest from reference TRBV7-2 and TRBJ1-1 gives the full variable domain: GAGVSQSPSNKVTEKGKDVELRCDPISGHTALYWYRQSLGQGLEFLIYFQGNSAPDKSGLPSDRFSAERTGGSVSTLTIQRTQQEDSAVYLCASSLVGEAFFGQGTRLTVV.

V usage is TRBV2 and J usage is TRBJ2-3, with 8 bases lining up with TRBD2. Germline V gene data show CDR1 as SNHLY and CDR2 as FYNNEI. The CDR3 sequence is 15 residues long. The V gene end was trimmed by 7 bases and the J gene end by 1 base; junction bases not matched to a gene: 7. CDR3 in DNA: TGTGCCAGCACCAAAAGGGGACTAGGCACAGATACGCAGTATTTT. It translates to CASTKRGLGTDTQYF.

V and J are TRBV30 and TRBJ2-7, with 7 nucleotides matching TRBD1. V gave up 5 bases and J gave up 1 base; unmatched junction bases: 8. Germline CDR1 reads GTSNPN; CDR2 reads SVGIG (reference sequence). The CDR3 is 14 amino acids. This chain's CDR3 is CAWRKDRVSYEQYF. The CDR3 nucleotides are TGTGCCTGGCGGAAAGACAGGGTGTCCTACGAGCAGTACTTC. Full variable domain (outside the CDR3, taken from reference TRBV30 and TRBJ2-7): SQTIHQWPATLVQPVGSPLSLECTVEGTSNPNLYWYRQAAGRGLQLLFYSVGIGQISSEVPQNLSASRPQDRQFILSSKKLLLSDSGFYLCAWRKDRVSYEQYFGPGTRLTVT.